The 9 T cell receptor beta chains below come from one sample, sequenced in a study of blood T cell repertoires in COVID-19. TCRdb's table, derived via immunoSEQ multiplex PCR, lists solely in-frame clones and lacks some. The profile shows 200,000 to 300,000 clones, nearly 95% of them singletons. The sequencing input was peripheral blood. The receptor source for this set is a man aged 30-40 years with COVID-19, enrolled during active disease.

The chain is built from TRBV9 and TRBJ1-3; 9 nucleotides agree with TRBD1. This CDR3 contains 17 residues. V lost 2 bases to trimming and J lost 0 bases; unmatched junction nucleotides: 6. Germline V gene data show CDR1 as SGDLS and CDR2 as YYNGEE. DNA of the CDR3: TGTGCCAGCAGCGTGAGCACAGGGGGCCGCTCTGGAAACACCATATATTTT. Its protein product is CASSVSTGGRSGNTIYF.

The rearrangement uses TRBV7-2 and TRBJ2-3; 7 bases are a match to TRBD2. The trim removed 0 bases at V and 6 bases at J, leaving 0 bases unmatched. CDR1 is SGHTA, CDR2 FQGNSA, per germline. The CDR3 consists of 13 residues. The CDR3, as DNA: TGTGCCAGCAGCTTAGCGCGGGGGGATACGCAGTATTTT. This gives the protein CASSLARGDTQYF.

DNA for the CDR3: TGTGCCAGCAGCCCTGGGACAGGAGTCTATGAGCAGTTCTTC. It codes for CASSPGTGVYEQFF. The rearrangement links TRBV5-4 to TRBJ2-1; 8 nucleotides align to TRBD1. J gave up 8 bases and V 4 bases, and 8 bases lay outside the gene matches. The CDR3 is made up of 14 amino acids. Germline values: CDR1 SGHNT, CDR2 YYREEE (reference sequence).

The chain joins TRBV5-1 to TRBJ1-3, with TRBD1 as a possible D gene (5 bases). Germline V CDR1 and CDR2: SGHRS, YFSETQ. Trimming left V 0 bases short and J 4 bases short, with 11 bases between. CDR3 size: 15 residues. DNA of the CDR3: TGCGCCAGCAGCTTGGACGGGACTTCGGGAAACACCATATATTTT. Its translation is CASSLDGTSGNTIYF.

The rearrangement links TRBV30 to TRBJ1-2; 7 bases line up with TRBD1. This CDR3 region has 14 residues. The V gene end was trimmed by 3 bases and the J gene end by 3 bases; junction bases not matched to a gene: 7. CDR1 is GTSNPN and CDR2 is SVGIG in the germline V gene (reference sequence). Written as DNA, the CDR3 is TGTGCCTGGAGACTAGACAGGGAAGACTATGGCTACACCTTC. Translating it yields CAWRLDREDYGYTF.

Note on this clone: Other DNA sequences in the same sample also yield this CDR3. The rearrangement joins TRBV5-1 to TRBJ1-1; D may be TRBD1 (6 bases). Trimming pared 0 bases from V and 1 base from J, leaving 7 bases between. CDR1 is SGHRS, CDR2 YFSETQ, per germline. The CDR3 has 14 residues. CDR3: CASSLGRGNTEAFF. Written as DNA, the CDR3 is TGCGCCAGCAGCTTGGGCAGGGGGAACACTGAAGCTTTCTTT. The entire variable domain, with the rest obtained from reference TRBV5-1 and TRBJ1-1, is as follows: KAGVTQTPRYLIKTRGQQVTLSCSPISGHRSVSWYQQTPGQGLQFLFEYFSETQRNKGNFPGRFSGRQFSNSRSEMNVSTLELGDSALYLCASSLGRGNTEAFFGQGTRLTVV.

The rearrangement links TRBV6-5 to TRBJ2-1; 9 bases line up with TRBD2. The CDR3 has 15 amino acids. Trimming cost V 7 bases and J 2 bases; bases outside gene matches: 6. Germline lookup yields CDR1 MNHEY and CDR2 SVGAGI. In DNA form, the CDR3 reads TGTGCCAGCAATCATGAGCGGGGGGCCTACAATGAGCAGTTCTTC. This encodes CASNHERGAYNEQFF.

This chain uses TRBV3-1 (or the pseudogene TRBV3-2) with TRBJ1-5; the match to TRBD1 covers 7 bases. V shed 4 bases, J shed 6 bases, and the junction held 6 bases outside the gene matches. CDR3 size: 14 residues. Germline V gives CDR1 LGHDT, CDR2 YNNKEL (reference sequence). The CDR3 DNA follows: TGTGCCAGCAGCCTCGGGACAGCGGGTCAGCCCCAGCATTTT. Amino acid sequence: CASSLGTAGQPQHF.

The J gene is TRBJ1-5, the V gene TRBV5-1, with D unresolved. Trimming left V 2 bases short and J 9 bases short, with 15 bases between. The CDR3 consists of 14 residues. Germline V CDR1 and CDR2: SGHRS, YFSETQ. This chain's CDR3 is CASSLSDGEGPQHF. CDR3 coding DNA: TGCGCCAGCAGCTTATCGGACGGAGAGGGGCCCCAGCATTTT.